The clone carrying this T cell receptor (beta chain) occurred many times. The data originate from a study of T-cell reconstitution after alpha-beta-depleted transplantation in children. The length of the CDR3 is 14 residues. Trimming removed 1 base from V and 0 bases from J, with 5 bases in between. The germline V gene has CDR1 SGHVS and CDR2 FQNEAQ. Preparing the TCRbeta library involved the use of unique molecular identifiers. A single record per CDR3 protein comes from TCRdb applying MiXCR to the PCR reads. The repertoire holds about 610,000 distinct CDR3 sequences, with roughly a tenth as singletons.

The clonotype originates from a human donor who donated a stem cell graft to a child with acute myeloid leukemia. The chain combines TRBV7-8 with TRBJ2-3; D remains unclear. The sample in question was PBMCs from the stem cell graft donor, obtained from the stem cell graft. In DNA, the CDR3 is TGTGCCAGCAGCTTAGACACAAGCACAGATACGCAGTATTTT. Its translation is CASSLDTSTDTQYF. The entire variable domain, with the rest obtained from reference TRBV7-8 and TRBJ2-3, is as follows: GAGVSQSPRYKVAKRGQDVALRCDPISGHVSLFWYQQALGQGPEFLTYFQNEAQLDKSGLPSDRFFAERPEGSVSTLKIQRTQQEDSAVYLCASSLDTSTDTQYFGPGTRLTVL.